The source of this TCR beta chain is a study of T cell clonality in common variable immunodeficiency. This clone was observed at least ten times. Its cognate antigen is unknown. The read ends 3 residues early relative to the CDR3; the germline J gene fills the gap. Trimming at V came to 6 bases and at J to 6 bases, leaving 13 bases not matched to a gene. This CDR3 has 16 residues. Germline V gene lookup returns CDR1 SNHLY and CDR2 FYNNEI. Profiled with immunoSEQ multiplex PCR; TCRdb holds only in-frame clones, not every one. Singletons are absent from the sample, which has some 60,000 clones. General study results and limits: Common variable immunodeficiency TCR beta sequences reportedly had fewer deletions and N-nucleotide insertions. Compared with controls, CVID subjects had fewer shared TCRbeta clones. Patient heterogeneity in the CVID cohort limited correlations between repertoire features and clinical complications.

The sequenced material came from peripheral blood mononuclear cells. V and J are TRBV2 and TRBJ1-2, with 10 bases identical to TRBD1. This sequence was found in a person aged 18-69 years in good health. CDR3 sequence reads: CASRRDRGRIMDGYTF. The sequenced part of the CDR3 DNA is TGTGCCAGCAGACGAGACAGGGGGCGAATTATGGATGGC.